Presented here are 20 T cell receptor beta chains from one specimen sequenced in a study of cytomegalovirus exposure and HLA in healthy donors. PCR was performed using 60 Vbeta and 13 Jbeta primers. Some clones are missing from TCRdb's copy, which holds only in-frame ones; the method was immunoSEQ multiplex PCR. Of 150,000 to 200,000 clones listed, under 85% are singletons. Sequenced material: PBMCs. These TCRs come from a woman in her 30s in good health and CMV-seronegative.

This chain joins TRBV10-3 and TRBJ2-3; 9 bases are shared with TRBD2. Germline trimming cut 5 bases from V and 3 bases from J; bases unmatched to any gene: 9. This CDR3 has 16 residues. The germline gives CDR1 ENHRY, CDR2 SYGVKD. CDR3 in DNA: TGTGCCATCAGTCCCCATAGCGGGAGTGTAACAGATACGCAGTATTTT. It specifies CAISPHSGSVTDTQYF.

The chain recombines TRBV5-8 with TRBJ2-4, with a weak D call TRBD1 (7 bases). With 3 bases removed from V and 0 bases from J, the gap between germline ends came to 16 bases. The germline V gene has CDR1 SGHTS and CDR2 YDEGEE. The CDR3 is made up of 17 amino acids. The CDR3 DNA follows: TGTGCCAGCAGCTCGTACAGGGGCGGGGTAGCCAAAAACATTCAGTACTTC. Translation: CASSSYRGGVAKNIQYF.

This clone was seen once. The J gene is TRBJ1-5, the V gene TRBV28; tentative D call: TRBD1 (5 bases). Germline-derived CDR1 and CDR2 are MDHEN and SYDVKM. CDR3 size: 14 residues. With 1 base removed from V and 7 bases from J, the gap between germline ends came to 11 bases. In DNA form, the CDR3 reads TGTGCCAGCAGTTTATCCAGGGAAGGGCAGCCCCAGCATTTT. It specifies CASSLSREGQPQHF. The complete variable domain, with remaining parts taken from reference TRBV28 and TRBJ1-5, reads DVKVTQSSRYLVKRTGEKVFLECVQDMDHENMFWYRQDPGLGLRLIYFSYDVKMKEKGDIPEGYSVSREKKERFSLILESASTNQTSMYLCASSLSREGQPQHFGDGTRLSIL.

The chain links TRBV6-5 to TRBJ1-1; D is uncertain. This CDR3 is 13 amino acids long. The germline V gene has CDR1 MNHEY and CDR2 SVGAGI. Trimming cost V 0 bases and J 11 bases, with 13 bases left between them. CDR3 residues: CASSYSVRVSAFF. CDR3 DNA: TGTGCCAGCAGTTACTCGGTTCGGGTGTCTGCTTTCTTT.

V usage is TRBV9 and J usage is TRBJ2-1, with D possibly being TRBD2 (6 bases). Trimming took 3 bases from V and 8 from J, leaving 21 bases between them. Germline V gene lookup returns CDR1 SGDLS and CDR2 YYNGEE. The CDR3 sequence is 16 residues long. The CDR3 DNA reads TGTGCCAGCAGCGGACCTCAAGGGGACTCTGCCCATGAGCAGTTCTTC. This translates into CASSGPQGDSAHEQFF.

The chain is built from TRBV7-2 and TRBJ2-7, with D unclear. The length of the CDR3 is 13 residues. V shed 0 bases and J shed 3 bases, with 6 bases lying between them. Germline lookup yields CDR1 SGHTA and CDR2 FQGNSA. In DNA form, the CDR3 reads TGTGCCAGCAGCTTAGCGCACGGCTACGAGCAGTACTTC. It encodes CASSLAHGYEQYF.

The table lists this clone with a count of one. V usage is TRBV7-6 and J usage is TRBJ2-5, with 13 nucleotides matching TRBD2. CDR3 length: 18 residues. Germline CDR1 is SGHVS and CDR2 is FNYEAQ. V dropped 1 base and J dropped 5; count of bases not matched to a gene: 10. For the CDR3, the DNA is TGTGCCAGCAGCTTAGAGGGACTAGCGGGATTTTTGGGGGAGACCCAGTACTTC. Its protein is CASSLEGLAGFLGETQYF.

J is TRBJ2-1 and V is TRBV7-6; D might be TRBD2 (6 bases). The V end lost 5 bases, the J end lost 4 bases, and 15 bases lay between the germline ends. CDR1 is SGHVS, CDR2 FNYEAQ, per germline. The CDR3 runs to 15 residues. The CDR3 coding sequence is TGTGCCAGCAGCACCCGGGACTCAGCGTACAATGAGCAGTTCTTC. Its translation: CASSTRDSAYNEQFF. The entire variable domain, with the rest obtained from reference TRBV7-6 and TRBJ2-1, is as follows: GAGVSQSPRYKVTKRGQDVALRCDPISGHVSLYWYRQALGQGPEFLTYFNYEAQQDKSGLPNDRFSAERPEGSISTLTIQRTEQRDSAMYRCASSTRDSAYNEQFFGPGTRLTVL.

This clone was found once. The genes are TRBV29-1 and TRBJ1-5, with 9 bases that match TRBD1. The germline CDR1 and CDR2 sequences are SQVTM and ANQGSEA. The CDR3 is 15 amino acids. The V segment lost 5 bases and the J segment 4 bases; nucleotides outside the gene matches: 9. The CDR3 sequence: CSVSAGQGLNQPQHF. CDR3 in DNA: TGCAGCGTTTCCGCGGGACAGGGTTTGAATCAGCCCCAGCATTTT.

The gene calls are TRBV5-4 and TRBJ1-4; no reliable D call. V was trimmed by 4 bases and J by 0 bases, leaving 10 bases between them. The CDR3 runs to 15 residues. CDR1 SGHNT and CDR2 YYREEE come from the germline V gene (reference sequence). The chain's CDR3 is CASSTGLSTNEKLFF. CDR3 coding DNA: TGTGCCAGCAGCACCGGACTCTCAACTAATGAAAAACTGTTTTTT.

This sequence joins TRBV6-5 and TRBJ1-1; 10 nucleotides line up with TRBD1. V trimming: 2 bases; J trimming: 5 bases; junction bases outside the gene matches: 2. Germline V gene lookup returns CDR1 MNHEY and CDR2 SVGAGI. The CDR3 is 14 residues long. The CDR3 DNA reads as TGTGCCAGCAGTTACCGGACAGGGGGGACTGAAGCTTTCTTT. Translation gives CASSYRTGGTEAFF.

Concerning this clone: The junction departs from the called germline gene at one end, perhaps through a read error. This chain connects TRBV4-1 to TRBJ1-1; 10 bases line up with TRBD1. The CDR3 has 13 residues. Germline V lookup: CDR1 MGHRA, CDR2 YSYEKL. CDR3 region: CVSNDRGPDEAFF. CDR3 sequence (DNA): TGCGTCAGCAACGACAGGGGGCCCGACGAAGCTTTCTTT.

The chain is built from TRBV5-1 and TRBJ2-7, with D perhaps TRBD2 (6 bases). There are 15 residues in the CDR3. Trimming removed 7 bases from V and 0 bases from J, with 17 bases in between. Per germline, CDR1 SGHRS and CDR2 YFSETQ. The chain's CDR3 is CASAEVADLSYEQYF. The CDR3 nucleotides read TGCGCCAGCGCCGAGGTAGCGGACCTCTCCTACGAGCAGTACTTC.

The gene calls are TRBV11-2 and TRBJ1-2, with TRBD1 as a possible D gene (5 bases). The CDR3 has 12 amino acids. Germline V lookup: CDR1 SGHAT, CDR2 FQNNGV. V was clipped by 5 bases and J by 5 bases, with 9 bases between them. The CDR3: CASSQGGYGYTF. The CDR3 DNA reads TGTGCCAGCAGCCAGGGTGGGTATGGCTACACCTTC.

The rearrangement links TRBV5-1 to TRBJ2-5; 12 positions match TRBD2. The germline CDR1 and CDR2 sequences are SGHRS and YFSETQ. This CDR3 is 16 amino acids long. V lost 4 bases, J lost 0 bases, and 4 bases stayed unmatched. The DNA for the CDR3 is TGCGCCAGCAGCCGGAGACTAGCGGGGGACCAAGAGACCCAGTACTTC. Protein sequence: CASSRRLAGDQETQYF.

CDR3 sequence: CASSQEVRGIEKLFF. The CDR3 DNA follows: TGTGCCAGCAGCCAAGAAGTTAGAGGGATTGAAAAACTGTTTTTT. V gene TRBV4-2 combines with J gene TRBJ1-4; D not certain. The V end lost 0 bases, the J end lost 7 bases, and 12 bases lay between the germline ends. CDR3 length: 15 residues. Germline V gene lookup returns CDR1 LGHNA and CDR2 YNFKEQ.

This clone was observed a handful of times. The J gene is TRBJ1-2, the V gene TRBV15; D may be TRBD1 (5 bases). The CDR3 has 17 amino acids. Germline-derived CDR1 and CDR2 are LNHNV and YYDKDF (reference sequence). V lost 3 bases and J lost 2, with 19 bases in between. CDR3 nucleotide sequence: TGTGCCACCAGCAGTGGGTACAGGCAAACAAAAAACTATGGCTACACCTTC. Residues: CATSSGYRQTKNYGYTF.

This CDR3 is CASSLATSGRYNEQFF. For the CDR3, the DNA is TGTGCCAGCAGCTTGGCGACTAGCGGGAGATACAATGAGCAGTTCTTC. The chain joins TRBV5-6 to TRBJ2-1; 12 bases are a match to TRBD2. Per the germline V gene, CDR1 is SGHDT and CDR2 is YYEEEE. This CDR3 contains 16 residues. J gave up 4 bases and V 0 bases, and 2 bases lay outside the gene matches.

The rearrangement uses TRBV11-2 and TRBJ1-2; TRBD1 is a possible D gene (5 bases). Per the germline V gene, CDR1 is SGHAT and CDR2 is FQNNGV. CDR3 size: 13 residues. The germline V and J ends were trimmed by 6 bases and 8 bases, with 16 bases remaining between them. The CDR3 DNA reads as TGTGCCAGCAGAAAAGGGGCCGTTGAGGGCTACACCTTC. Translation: CASRKGAVEGYTF.

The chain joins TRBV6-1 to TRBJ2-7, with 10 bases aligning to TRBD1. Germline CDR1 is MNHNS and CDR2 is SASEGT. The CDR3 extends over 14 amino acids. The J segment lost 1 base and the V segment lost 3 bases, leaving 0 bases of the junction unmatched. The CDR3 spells CASSEDRGSYEQYF. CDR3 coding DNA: TGTGCCAGCAGTGAGGACAGGGGGTCCTACGAGCAGTACTTC.